This T cell receptor (beta chain) is drawn from a study of regulatory T cells in long-lasting Graves disease. Libraries of TCR beta came from iRepertoire HTBI primers plus Arm-PCR of CDR3 regions. TCRdb re-called the multiplex PCR reads through MiXCR, storing one row per CDR3 protein. The data contain roughly 560,000 distinct CDR3 sequences, approximately 12% of them seen just once; the ten biggest clones take up almost 9%. Time point indicated: newly diagnosed GD, antithyroid drugs for less than 3 months. Extracted PBMC RNA gave rise to the TCR library. It was American Thyroid Association guidelines that determined Graves' disease diagnosis. Germline-derived CDR1 and CDR2 are SGHVS and FQNEAQ. This CDR3 has 16 amino acids. J lost 0 bases, V lost 5 bases, and 9 bases had no gene match. This sample was shared with a second study, whose subject was T cells in Graves' hyperthyroidism and ophthalmopathy. Per that study: The HTBI set primed first-round TCR CDR3 RT-PCR. Most expanded thyroid clonotypes above 0.001 also appeared in blood. Prediction of ophthalmopathy progression came a median approximately 7 months pre-onset.

This chain uses TRBV7-8 with TRBJ2-7; 8 bases fit TRBD2. This sequence was found in a woman aged 25 to 39 with Graves disease. The starting material was peripheral blood mononuclear cells (PBMCs), obtained at new diagnosis, from a patient treated with antithyroid drugs. The CDR3 loop reads CASSLLGGENSYEQYF. The DNA for the CDR3 is TGTGCCAGCAGCCTCCTCGGGGGGGAGAACTCCTACGAGCAGTACTTC.